This TCR beta chain was retrieved from a study of graft-versus-host responses after intestinal transplantation. Study-wide background: All of the recipients had induction that used anti-thymocyte globulin, then tacrolimus and steroids for approximately 3 years.

The CDR3 extends over 14 amino acids. Trimming left V 5 bases short and J 5 bases short, with 13 bases between. Germline assignment: CDR1 PRHDT and CDR2 FYEKMQ (reference sequence). Repertoires were generated with immunoSEQ multiplex PCR, while TCRdb's copy carries only in-frame clones and drops some. The sample consists of about 97,000 clones, about nine tenths of them appearing once. The sample was PBMCs, taken just under 460 days after intestinal transplant. V usage is TRBV13 and J usage is TRBJ1-5; unclear D gene. This sequence was found in a human patient who received an intestinal transplant, so some T cells may come from the graft donor. CDR3: CASSAGGWDQPQHF. The CDR3 nucleotides read TGTGCCAGCAGCGCTGGCGGATGGGATCAGCCCCAGCATTTT.